Described below is a single TCR beta chain sequence and its context. What it binds is unknown. These data belong to a study of response to subunit inactivated influenza vaccine. Study-wide findings and caveats: The study's authors posited that every seasonal influenza vaccination enlists few new T cells.

TCRdb reprocessed the RT-PCR reads with MiXCR, giving one entry per CDR3 protein. The sample lists about 800,000 distinct CDR3 sequences; 21% were seen once. This CDR3 has 16 amino acids. Germline values: CDR1 DFQATT, CDR2 SNEGSKA (reference sequence). V trimming: 0 bases; J trimming: 1 base; junction bases outside the gene matches: 1. This TCR was sampled from a man in his fifties or sixties who received an inactivated influenza vaccine. The source was PBMCs from blood, collected roughly 5 days after vaccination. The chain links TRBV20-1 to TRBJ2-2; 11 nucleotides match TRBD2. CDR3 sequence: CSARDGLAGNTGELFF. CDR3 coding DNA: TGCAGTGCTAGAGATGGACTAGCGGGGAACACCGGGGAGCTGTTTTTT.